The 15 T cell receptor beta chains reported below all come from one sample, sequenced in a study of cytomegalovirus exposure and HLA in healthy donors (dated by TCRdb to the late 2010s). Library preparation was by the immunoSEQ multiplex PCR assay. For the multiplex PCR, a mixture combining 60 forward primers for TCR Vbeta segments and 13 reverse primers for TCR Jbeta segments was used. What TCRdb holds here is the immuneACCESS table cut down to in-frame rearrangements. Part of the clones is not present; checked against another copy, under half of the missing clones reflect an unresolved V gene, and the others are unexplained. Here the sample has some 150,000 clones; around 66% occur a single time. Clones ranked in the top ten supply about 3% of the sample. Material: PBMCs. The receptors shown here come from a woman between 25 and 40 years old in good health and CMV-seropositive.

V usage is TRBV5-4 and J usage is TRBJ2-7, with D tentatively TRBD2 (6 bases). Trimming removed 3 bases at V and 5 bases at J, with 18 bases between. Germline CDR1 is SGHNT and CDR2 is YYREEE (reference sequence). This CDR3 is built from 15 residues. The CDR3: CASSSTGSSVNEQYF. The CDR3 bases are TGTGCCAGCAGCTCCACTGGGTCTAGCGTTAACGAGCAGTACTTC.

The V call is TRBV2, the J call TRBJ1-3; 7 bases are a match to TRBD1. Germline CDR1 and CDR2: SNHLY and FYNNEI. V gave up 5 bases and J gave up 1 base; unmatched junction bases: 5. CDR3 length: 15 residues. The CDR3 DNA sequence: TGTGCCAGCAGTTTTGACAGGGCTTCTGGAAACACCATATATTTT. It translates to CASSFDRASGNTIYF.

This clone appeared a few times. J is TRBJ2-7 and V is TRBV5-1; 11 bases are a match to TRBD1. Germline lookup yields CDR1 SGHRS and CDR2 YFSETQ. CDR3 length: 13 residues. V dropped 5 bases and J dropped 5; count of bases not matched to a gene: 3. CDR3 amino acids: CASRPGQGDEQYF. CDR3 bases: TGCGCCAGCAGACCGGGACAGGGGGACGAGCAGTACTTC. The whole variable domain, filled in from reference TRBV5-1 and TRBJ2-7, reads KAGVTQTPRYLIKTRGQQVTLSCSPISGHRSVSWYQQTPGQGLQFLFEYFSETQRNKGNFPGRFSGRQFSNSRSEMNVSTLELGDSALYLCASRPGQGDEQYFGPGTRLTVT.

This clone was picked up a small number of times. V is TRBV9 and J is TRBJ1-1, with no clear D. The CDR3 covers 13 residues. V lost 7 bases to trimming and J lost 0 bases, with 10 bases between them. Germline CDR1 is SGDLS and CDR2 is YYNGEE. The CDR3 DNA follows: TGTGCCAGCGGGAGCCGCATGAACACTGAAGCTTTCTTT. It codes for CASGSRMNTEAFF. The full variable domain, its missing parts supplied by reference TRBV9 and TRBJ1-1, is DSGVTQTPKHLITATGQRVTLRCSPRSGDLSVYWYQQSLDQGLQFLIQYYNGEERAKGNILERFSAQQFPDLHSELNLSSLELGDSALYFCASGSRMNTEAFFGQGTRLTVV.

In this sample, this clone turned up a few times. The chain couples TRBV9 to TRBJ1-3; unclear D gene. The V gene lost 4 bases and the J gene lost 2 bases, with 10 bases spanning the gap. Germline CDR1 reads SGDLS; CDR2 reads YYNGEE. The CDR3 loop spans 14 amino acids. In DNA, the CDR3 is TGTGCCAGCAGCAAAACAGCAACTGGAAACACCATATATTTT. Translation gives CASSKTATGNTIYF.

This clone has more than one count but fewer than ten. The chain links TRBV6-1 to TRBJ1-2, with a possible D match to TRBD1 (5 bases). Germline-derived CDR1 and CDR2 are MNHNS and SASEGT. The CDR3 covers 15 residues. Trimming removed 0 bases from V and 4 bases from J, with 12 bases in between. The CDR3 reads CASSEARGSGYGYTF. As DNA, the CDR3 is TGTGCCAGCAGTGAAGCGCGGGGGAGTGGCTATGGCTACACCTTC.

The V gene is TRBV14, the J gene TRBJ2-3, with 7 bases identical to TRBD2. CDR3 length: 16 residues. With V trimmed by 0 bases and J by 0 bases, 3 bases remained unmatched. CDR1 and CDR2 (germline): SGHDN, FVKESK. The CDR3 region has the DNA TGTGCCAGCAGCCAAGACTGGGGGGGGAGCACAGATACGCAGTATTTT. Its translation: CASSQDWGGSTDTQYF.

The gene calls are TRBV13 and TRBJ2-3, with TRBD2 matching 9 bases. CDR3 length: 17 amino acids. V was pared by 2 bases and J by 0 bases, with 6 bases of the junction left unmatched. Germline-derived CDR1 and CDR2 are PRHDT and FYEKMQ (reference sequence). The DNA for the CDR3 is TGTGCCAGCAGCTTAACGGATCTAGCGGGGAGCACAGATACGCAGTATTTT. This encodes CASSLTDLAGSTDTQYF.

The chain employs TRBV18 and TRBJ1-1, with TRBD1 matching over 7 bases. J lost 5 bases, V lost 9 bases, and 6 bases had no gene match. There are 12 residues in the CDR3. From germline, CDR1 is KGHSH and CDR2 LQKENI. The CDR3 nucleotides are TGTGCCAGTGACAGGGTTGGGACTGAAGCTTTCTTT. It encodes CASDRVGTEAFF.

The rearrangement joins TRBV30 to TRBJ2-5, with D maybe TRBD1 (6 bases). CDR3 length equals 13 residues. The V and J ends lost 3 bases and 1 base respectively, with 9 bases between them. Per germline, CDR1 GTSNPN and CDR2 SVGIG (reference sequence). This chain's CDR3 is CAWSQGIQETQYF. The CDR3, as DNA: TGTGCCTGGAGCCAGGGGATCCAAGAGACCCAGTACTTC.

The V gene is TRBV6-1, the J gene TRBJ2-5; 10 bases map to TRBD2. V was pared by 1 base and J by 1 base, with 12 bases of the junction left unmatched. Germline loops: CDR1 MNHNS, CDR2 SASEGT. The CDR3 is 19 amino acids. The CDR3 DNA sequence: TGTGCCAGCAGTGAAGTTTCGGCGAGCGGGGGGGCAATCCAAGAGACCCAGTACTTC. It specifies CASSEVSASGGAIQETQYF.

The chain has TRBV5-4 and TRBJ2-3; 9 bases line up with TRBD1. The CDR3 contains 15 residues. The V segment lost 4 bases and the J segment 3 bases; nucleotides outside the gene matches: 6. The V gene's germline CDR1 is SGHNT and CDR2 YYREEE (reference sequence). CDR3 protein: CASSLLGQGTDTQYF. In DNA form, the CDR3 reads TGTGCCAGCAGCCTCTTGGGACAGGGAACAGATACGCAGTATTTT.

The sample holds a few counts of this clone. The CDR3 DNA is TGTGCCAGCAACAAGGGAGGGCGAACTAATGAAAAACTGTTTTTT. Protein product: CASNKGGRTNEKLFF. The chain joins TRBV6-6 to TRBJ1-4; D remains unclear. Per germline, CDR1 MNHNY and CDR2 SVGAGI (reference sequence). V shed 7 bases and J shed 1 base, with 13 bases lying between them. The CDR3 has 15 amino acids.

V and J are TRBV19 and TRBJ2-7; 11 bases are a match to TRBD1. J was trimmed by 6 bases and V by 4 bases; bases with no gene match: 2. Germline assignment: CDR1 LNHDA and CDR2 SQIVND (reference sequence). CDR3 length: 13 residues. This CDR3 reads CASSRGQGGEQYF. The CDR3 DNA follows: TGTGCCAGTAGTAGGGGACAGGGGGGCGAGCAGTACTTC.

The gene calls are TRBV7-8 and TRBJ1-2; D gene ambiguous. CDR1 SGHVS and CDR2 FQNEAQ come from the germline V gene. V shed 1 base and J shed 7 bases, with 13 bases lying between them. The CDR3 contains 14 residues. CDR3 nucleotides: TGTGCCAGCAGCTTAGGACCGAACGGGAGTGGCTACACCTTC. Protein: CASSLGPNGSGYTF.